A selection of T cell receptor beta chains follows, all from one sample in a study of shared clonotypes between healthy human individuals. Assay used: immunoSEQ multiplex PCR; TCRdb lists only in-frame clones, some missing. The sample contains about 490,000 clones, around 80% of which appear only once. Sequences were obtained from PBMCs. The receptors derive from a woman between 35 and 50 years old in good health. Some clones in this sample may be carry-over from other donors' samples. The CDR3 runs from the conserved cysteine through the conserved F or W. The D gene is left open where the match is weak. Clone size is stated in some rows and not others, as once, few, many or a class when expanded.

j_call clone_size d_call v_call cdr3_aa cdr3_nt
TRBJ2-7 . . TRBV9 CASSVGSGDSYEQYF TGTGCCAGCAGCGTAGGCTCAGGGGACTCCTACGAGCAGTACTTC
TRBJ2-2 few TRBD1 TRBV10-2 CASRPGTGWGASELFF TGCGCCAGCAGGCCCGGGACAGGTTGGGGGGCTTCGGAGCTGTTTTTT
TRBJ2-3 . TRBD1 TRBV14 CASSRTGATNTQYF TGTGCCAGCAGCCGGACAGGGGCCACAAATACGCAGTATTTT
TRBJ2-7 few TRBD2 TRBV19 CASSGPTSGASYEQYF TGTGCCAGTAGTGGCCCGACTAGCGGGGCCTCCTACGAGCAGTACTTC
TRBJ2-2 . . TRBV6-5 CASRKPNTGELFF TGTGCCTCCCGAAAACCGAACACCGGGGAGCTGTTTTTT
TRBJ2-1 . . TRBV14 CASSPPLGSSEQFF TGTGCCAGCAGCCCCCCCCTCGGCAGCAGCGAGCAGTTCTTC
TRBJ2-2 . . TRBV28 CASSLGLVGLFF TGTGCCAGCAGTTTAGGCTTAGTTGGGCTGTTTTTT
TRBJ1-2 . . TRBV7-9 CASSLEQGYGYTF TGTGCCAGCAGCTTAGAACAGGGCTATGGCTACACCTTC
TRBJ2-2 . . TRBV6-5 CASSPWGRELFF TGTGCCAGCAGTCCCTGGGGAAGGGAGCTGTTTTTT
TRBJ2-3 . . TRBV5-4 CASSTRRTDTQYF TGTGCCAGCAGCACTAGGCGAACAGATACGCAGTATTTT
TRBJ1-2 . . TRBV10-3 CAISVQRDHGYTF TGTGCCATCAGTGTACAGAGGGATCATGGCTACACCTTC
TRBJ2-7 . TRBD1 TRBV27 CASTPRGQGAYEQYF TGTGCCAGCACCCCACGCGGACAGGGTGCCTACGAGCAGTACTTC
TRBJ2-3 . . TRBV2 CASTRPGADTQYF TGTGCCAGTACCCGACCGGGGGCAGATACGCAGTATTTT
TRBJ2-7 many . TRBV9 CATKRQDSSYEQYF TGTGCCACTAAGCGACAGGATAGCTCCTACGAGCAGTACTTC
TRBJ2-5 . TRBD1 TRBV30 CACRGEPQGAETQYF TGTGCCTGCCGAGGGGAACCACAGGGGGCAGAGACCCAGTACTTC
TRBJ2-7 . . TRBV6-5 CASRNPGTYEQYF TGTGCCAGCAGGAATCCAGGGACCTACGAGCAGTACTTC
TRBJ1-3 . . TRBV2 CASSAWPLGGNTIYF TGTGCCAGCAGTGCTTGGCCTCTTGGAGGAAACACCATATATTTT
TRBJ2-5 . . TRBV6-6 CASSYQIETQYF TGTGCCAGCAGTTATCAGATCGAGACCCAGTACTTC
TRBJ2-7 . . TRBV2 CASSEKGDGDEQYF TGTGCCAGCAGTGAAAAGGGCGATGGCGACGAGCAGTACTTC
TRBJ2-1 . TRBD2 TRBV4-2 CASSQVTSGRVNEQFF TGTGCCAGCAGCCAAGTGACTAGCGGGAGAGTTAATGAGCAGTTCTTC
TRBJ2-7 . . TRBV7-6 CASSLLGQDRSYEQYF TGTGCCAGCAGCTTATTAGGGCAGGATCGCTCCTACGAGCAGTACTTC
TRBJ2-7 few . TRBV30 CAWRKGAGGYEQYF TGTGCCTGGCGGAAAGGGGCAGGGGGGTACGAGCAGTACTTC
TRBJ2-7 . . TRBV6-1 CATPGSQYEQYF TGTGCCACACCCGGGAGTCAATACGAGCAGTACTTC
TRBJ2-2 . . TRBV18 CASSSRVDTGELFF TGTGCCAGCTCCTCCAGGGTCGACACCGGGGAGCTGTTTTTT
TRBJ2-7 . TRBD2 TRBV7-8 CASSLGGDAYEQYF TGTGCCAGCAGCCTGGGGGGGGACGCCTACGAGCAGTACTTC
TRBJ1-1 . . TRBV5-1 CASSFGGGLNTEAFF TGCGCCAGCAGCTTTGGGGGTGGCCTTAACACTGAAGCTTTCTTT
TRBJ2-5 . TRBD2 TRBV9 CASSVGLAGGLKTQYF TGTGCCAGCAGCGTAGGGCTAGCGGGAGGGTTAAAGACCCAGTACTTC
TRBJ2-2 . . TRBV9 CASSLTPNTGELFF TGTGCCAGCAGCTTGACACCGAACACCGGGGAGCTGTTTTTT
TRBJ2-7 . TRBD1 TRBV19 CASRDRGSEEQYF TGTGCCAGTAGAGACAGGGGGTCGGAGGAGCAGTACTTC
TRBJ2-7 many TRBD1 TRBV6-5 CASSYSPTGAGEQYF TGTGCCAGCAGTTACTCGCCGACAGGGGCCGGCGAGCAGTACTTC
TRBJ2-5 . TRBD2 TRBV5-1 CASSFPPGGDGETQYF TGCGCCAGCAGTTTCCCCCCGGGGGGGGACGGAGAGACCCAGTACTTC
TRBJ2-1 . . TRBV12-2 CASLTGIAGVGNEQFF TGTGCAAGTCTCACCGGGATAGCGGGAGTGGGCAATGAGCAGTTCTTC
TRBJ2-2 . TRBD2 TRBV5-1 CASSSPAGDTGELFF TGCGCCAGCAGCTCACCAGCGGGAGATACCGGGGAGCTGTTTTTT
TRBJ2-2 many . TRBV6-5 CASSYSEGTGELFF TGTGCCAGCAGTTACTCGGAGGGGACCGGGGAGCTGTTTTTT
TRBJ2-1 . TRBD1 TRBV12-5 CASGTGQGGPYNEQFF TGTGCTAGTGGTACCGGACAGGGGGGCCCCTACAATGAGCAGTTCTTC
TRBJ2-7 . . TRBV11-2 CASRRDSYEQYF TGTGCCAGCAGACGGGATTCCTACGAGCAGTACTTC
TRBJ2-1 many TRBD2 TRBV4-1 CASSPRGSGSSFHEQFF TGCGCCAGCAGCCCCCGGGGTAGCGGGAGTAGTTTCCATGAGCAGTTCTTC
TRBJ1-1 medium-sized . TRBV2 CASKVEDSREAFF TGTGCCAGCAAGGTCGAGGACAGCCGAGAAGCTTTCTTT
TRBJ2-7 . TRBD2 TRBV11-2 CASSLTRLAGALEQYF TGTGCCAGCAGCTTAACTCGACTAGCGGGAGCCCTCGAGCAGTACTTC
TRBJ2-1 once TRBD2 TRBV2 CASILPTSGFHNEQFF TGTGCCAGCATCCTCCCGACTAGCGGATTTCACAATGAGCAGTTCTTC
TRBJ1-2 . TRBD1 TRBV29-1 CSVEDSLTLVPGQGRYTF TGCAGCGTTGAAGATTCTCTAACACTAGTCCCGGGACAGGGACGCTACACCTTC
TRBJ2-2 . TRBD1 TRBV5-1 CASSSQGAGGELFF TGCGCCAGCAGCTCCCAGGGGGCGGGCGGGGAGCTGTTTTTT
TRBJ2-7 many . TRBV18 CASSPVRTVSYEQYF TGTGCCAGCTCACCGGTAAGGACGGTCTCCTACGAGCAGTACTTC
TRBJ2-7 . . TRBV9 CASTGDNPYEQYF TGTGCCAGCACGGGGGACAACCCCTACGAGCAGTACTTC
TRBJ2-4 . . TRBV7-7 CASSPPVPALKKLAKNIQYF TGTGCTAGCAGCCCCCCGGTTCCAGCGTTAAAGAAGCTAGCCAAAAACATTCAGTACTTC
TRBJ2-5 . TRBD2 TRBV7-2 CASSLRLAGETQYF TGTGCCAGCAGCTTACGACTAGCTGGAGAGACCCAGTACTTC
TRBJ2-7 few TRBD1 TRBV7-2 CASRRTGTDYEQYF TGTGCCAGCAGAAGGACCGGGACAGACTACGAGCAGTACTTC
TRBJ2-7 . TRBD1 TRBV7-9 CASSSGTGALSYEQYF TGTGCCAGCAGCTCCGGGACAGGGGCACTCTCCTACGAGCAGTACTTC
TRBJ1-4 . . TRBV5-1 CASSPGDTTNEKLFF TGCGCCAGCAGCCCTGGGGACACCACTAATGAAAAACTGTTTTTT
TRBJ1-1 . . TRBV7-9 CASSLDQGTEAFF TGTGCCAGCAGCTTAGACCAGGGCACTGAAGCTTTCTTT
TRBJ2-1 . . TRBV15 CATSNPKGSGNEQFF TGTGCCACCAGCAACCCTAAGGGGTCCGGGAATGAGCAGTTCTTC
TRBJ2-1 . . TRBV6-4 CASRRDASLFFNEQFF TGTGCCAGCAGACGGGACGCGTCCCTTTTCTTCAATGAGCAGTTCTTC
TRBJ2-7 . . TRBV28 CASSLSNKDYEQYF TGTGCCAGCAGTCTTAGCAACAAGGACTACGAGCAGTACTTC